This T cell receptor (beta chain) was captured by sequencing in a study of OX40 agonist ivuxolimab in advanced cancers. About the study as a whole: The costimulatory receptor OX40 (CD134) was targeted by ivuxolimab, a fully human IgG2 agonistic monoclonal antibody. Intravenous ivuxolimab was administered to patients every 2 weeks at six dose levels: 0.01, 0.1, 0.3, 1.5, 3 and 10 mg/kg. Among the roughly 50 dose-escalation patients, some 20 had hepatocellular carcinoma, 15 or so melanoma, 9 renal cell carcinoma and 9 head and neck cancer. In the dose-escalation cohort, 75% to 90% of patients were male, and the mean age was 60 years with a range of roughly 23 to 90. Patients were allowed to have had prior anti-PD-1, anti-PD-L1 or anti-CTLA-4 therapy, and 40% to 45% of the dose-escalation patients had been treated with checkpoint inhibitors. Partial responses occurred in three dose-escalation patients, of whom one had hepatocellular carcinoma and two had cutaneous melanoma. Peripheral TCRbeta sequencing was intended to test whether TCR sequence diversity was altered and clonal T-cell expansion was caused by ivuxolimab. The paper reports the monotherapy dose-escalation portion (N = 52 patients) of the phase I ivuxolimab trial.

The research as a whole found: The antigen specificity of the peripheral T cells that underwent clonal expansion was not determined. On average, CD8+ T cells showed more expanded clones than CD4+ T cells after ivuxolimab. At doses of 0.1 to 3.0 mg/kg, clonal expansion of both CD4+ and CD8+ blood T cells was observed from baseline to week 6. Low levels of normalized T-cell clonal expansion were also seen in some nonresponding patients. Partial responders in the 0.1-3.0 mg/kg groups had among the lowest normalized peripheral clonal expansion, especially among CD8+ T cells.

CDR1 is given as MNHEY and CDR2 as SMNVEV, both from the germline V gene (reference sequence). The CDR3 runs 15 amino acids, cysteine and phenylalanine included. Of all the DNA, just the CDR3 is kept, 45 bases in frame from base 1. V and J are truncated by 2 bases and 2 bases respectively, leaving an intervening sequence of 13 bases. Patients with autoimmune disease history or receiving systemic immunosuppression were excluded from the trial. Peripheral blood for TCR sequencing was collected from all dose cohorts at baseline, on cycle 4 day 1, and on cycle 7 day 1. Samples were obtained from an open-label, multicenter, first-in-human phase I dose-escalation trial of ivuxolimab. Adults with locally advanced or metastatic head and neck squamous cell, hepatocellular, melanoma or renal cell carcinoma were enrolled in the trial. Before TCR sequencing, CD4+ T cells and CD8+ T cells were sorted from peripheral blood as separate populations.

Genomic DNA was isolated from the sorted cells so that the TCRbeta CDR3 region could be sequenced. The immunoSEQ Assay was used to sequence the TCRbeta CDR3 regions. TCRdb retrieved this table from immuneACCESS and kept in-frame rearrangements only. Not all clones are present; in checked studies, unresolved V genes account for under half, and no reason is known for the remainder. The sample table lists 70,000 to 95,000 clones, 85% to 90% of them with a count of one. The top ten constitute 10% to 15% of the sample. About this clone itself: It lacks a known antigen. Base qualities were left out, and no much larger clone turns up one base away.

Recombination connected TRBV27 to TRBJ2-7; the D gene is not confidently resolved. The sequences come from CD4+ or CD8+ T cells sorted from blood, collected in a trial of the OX40 agonist ivuxolimab. The source of this sequence is an adult with an advanced solid tumor such as melanoma, head and neck, liver or kidney cancer. The DNA is TGTGCCAGCAGTTTAACCCACCACGAGACCTACGAGCAGTACTTC. Translated, it gives CASSLTHHETYEQYF.